This TCR beta chain was observed in a study of response to subunit inactivated influenza vaccine. Broader study findings: Authors suggested few new T cells are recruited by each seasonal influenza vaccination.

This CDR3 contains 14 residues. The V and J ends lost 7 bases and 2 bases respectively, with 15 bases between them. This clonotype was counted a few times. Its antigen is unknown. Each CDR3 protein gets one entry after TCRdb re-called the RT-PCR reads with MiXCR. Of 300,000 to 350,000 distinct CDR3 sequences listed, roughly 22% are singletons. The source of this sequence is a man between 50 and 70 years old who received an inactivated influenza vaccine. This specimen consisted of PBMCs from blood, obtained 21 months after vaccination. The rearrangement links TRBV12-3 or TRBV12-4 to TRBJ2-7; D gene ambiguous. CDR3 loop: CASKKVPGTYEQYF. CDR3 nucleotide sequence: TGTGCCAGCAAGAAGGTCCCGGGTACCTACGAGCAGTACTTC.